This TCR beta chain was captured in a study of OX40 agonist ivuxolimab in advanced cancers. For the study at large: Earlier anti-PD-1, anti-PD-L1 or anti-CTLA-4 therapy was permitted; 35% to 50% had received some.

This CDR3 region has 16 residues. V dropped 2 bases and J dropped 9 bases, with 22 bases sitting between them. Looked up from germline, CDR1 is MNHEY and CDR2 is SVGAGI. Study-level points and caveats: It was not determined which antigens were specifically recognized by the peripheral T cells that had undergone clonal expansion.

Libraries were prepared by immunoSEQ multiplex PCR; TCRdb keeps only in-frame clonotypes and omits some of them. The sample carries fewer than 55,000 clones, 80% to 85% recorded once. Remarks on this clone: The antigen is undetermined.

Sampling times: baseline, cycle 4 day 1, cycle 7 day 1. The input for sequencing was CD4+ or CD8+ T cells sorted from blood, taken in a trial of the OX40 agonist ivuxolimab. This chain uses TRBV6-5 with TRBJ1-2; tentatively, D is TRBD1 (6 bases). The sequence was collected from an adult with an advanced solid tumor such as melanoma, head and neck, liver or kidney cancer. This CDR3 is CASSYVPGEPLYSYTF. The CDR3 DNA reads TGTGCCAGCAGTTACGTCCCAGGGGAGCCCTTGTATAGCTACACCTTC.